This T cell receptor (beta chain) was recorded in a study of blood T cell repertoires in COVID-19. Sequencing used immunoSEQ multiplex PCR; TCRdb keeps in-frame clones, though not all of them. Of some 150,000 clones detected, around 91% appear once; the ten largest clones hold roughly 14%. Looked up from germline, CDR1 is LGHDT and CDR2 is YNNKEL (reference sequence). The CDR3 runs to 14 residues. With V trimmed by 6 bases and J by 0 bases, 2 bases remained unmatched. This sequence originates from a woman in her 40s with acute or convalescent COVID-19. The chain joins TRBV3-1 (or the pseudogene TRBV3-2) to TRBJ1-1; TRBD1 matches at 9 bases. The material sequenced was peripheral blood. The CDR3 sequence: CASRTGGLNTEAFF. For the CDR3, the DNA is TGTGCCAGCAGAACAGGGGGCTTGAACACTGAAGCTTTCTTT.